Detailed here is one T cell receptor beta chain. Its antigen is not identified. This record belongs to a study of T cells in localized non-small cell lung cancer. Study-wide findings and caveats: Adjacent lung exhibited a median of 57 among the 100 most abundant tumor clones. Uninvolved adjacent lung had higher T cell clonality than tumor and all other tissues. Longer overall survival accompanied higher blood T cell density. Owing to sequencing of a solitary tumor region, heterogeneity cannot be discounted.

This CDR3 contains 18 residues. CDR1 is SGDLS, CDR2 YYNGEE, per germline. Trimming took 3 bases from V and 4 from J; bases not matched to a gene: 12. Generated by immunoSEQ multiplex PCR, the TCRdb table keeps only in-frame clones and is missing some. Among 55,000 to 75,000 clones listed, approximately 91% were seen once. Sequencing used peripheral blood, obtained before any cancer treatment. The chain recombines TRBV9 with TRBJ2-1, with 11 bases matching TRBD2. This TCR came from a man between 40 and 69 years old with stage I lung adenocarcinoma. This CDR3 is CASSGQGGLAEIYNEQFF. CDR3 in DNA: TGTGCCAGCAGCGGACAAGGGGGACTAGCGGAAATTTACAATGAGCAGTTCTTC.